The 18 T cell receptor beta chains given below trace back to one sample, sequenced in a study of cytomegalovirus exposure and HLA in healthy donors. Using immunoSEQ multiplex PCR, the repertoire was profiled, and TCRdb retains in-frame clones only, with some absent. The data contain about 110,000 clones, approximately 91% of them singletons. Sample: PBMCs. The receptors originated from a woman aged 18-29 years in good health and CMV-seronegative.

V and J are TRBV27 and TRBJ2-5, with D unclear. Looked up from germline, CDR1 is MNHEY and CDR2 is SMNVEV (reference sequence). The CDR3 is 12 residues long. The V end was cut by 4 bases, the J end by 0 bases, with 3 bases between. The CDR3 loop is CASSSYQETQYF. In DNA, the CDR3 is TGTGCCAGCAGTTCGTACCAAGAGACCCAGTACTTC.

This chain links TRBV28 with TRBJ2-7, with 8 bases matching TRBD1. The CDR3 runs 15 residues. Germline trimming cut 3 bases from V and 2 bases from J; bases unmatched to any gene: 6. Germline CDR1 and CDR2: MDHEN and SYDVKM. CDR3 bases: TGTGCCAGCAGTTTCGGACAGGGCACGGCCTACGAGCAGTACTTC. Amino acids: CASSFGQGTAYEQYF.

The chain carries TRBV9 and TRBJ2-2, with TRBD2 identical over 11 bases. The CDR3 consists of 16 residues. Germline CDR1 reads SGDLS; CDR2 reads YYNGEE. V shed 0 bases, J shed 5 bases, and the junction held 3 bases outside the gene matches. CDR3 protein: CASSVASGRYTGELFF. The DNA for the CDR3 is TGTGCCAGCAGCGTAGCTAGCGGGAGGTATACCGGGGAGCTGTTTTTT.

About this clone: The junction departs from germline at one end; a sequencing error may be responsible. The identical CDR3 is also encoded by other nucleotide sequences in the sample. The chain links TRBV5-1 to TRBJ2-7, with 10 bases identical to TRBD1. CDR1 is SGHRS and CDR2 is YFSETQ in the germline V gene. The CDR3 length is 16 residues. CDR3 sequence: CASSREAGTGAYEQYF. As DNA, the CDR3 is TGCGCCAGCAGCCGTGAAGCCGGGACAGGGGCCTACGAGCAGTACTTT.

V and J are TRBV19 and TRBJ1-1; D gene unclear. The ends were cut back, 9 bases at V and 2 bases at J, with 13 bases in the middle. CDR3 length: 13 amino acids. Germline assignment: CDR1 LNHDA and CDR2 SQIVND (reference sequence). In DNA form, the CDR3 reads TGTGCCAGCCTAAGTAGCACAAACACTGAAGCTTTCTTT. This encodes CASLSSTNTEAFF.

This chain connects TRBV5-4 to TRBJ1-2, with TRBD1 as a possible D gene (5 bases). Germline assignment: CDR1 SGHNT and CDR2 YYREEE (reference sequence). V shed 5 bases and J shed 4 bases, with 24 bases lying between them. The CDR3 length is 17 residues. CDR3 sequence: CASRLWGVGQGLYGYTF. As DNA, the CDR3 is TGTGCCAGCAGATTGTGGGGGGTAGGGCAGGGTCTCTATGGCTACACCTTC.

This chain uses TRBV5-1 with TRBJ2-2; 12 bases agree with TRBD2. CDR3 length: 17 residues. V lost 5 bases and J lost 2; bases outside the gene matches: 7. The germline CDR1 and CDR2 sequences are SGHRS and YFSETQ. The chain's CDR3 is CASSGLAGPINTGELFF. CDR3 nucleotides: TGCGCCAGCAGTGGACTAGCGGGACCAATCAACACCGGGGAGCTGTTTTTT. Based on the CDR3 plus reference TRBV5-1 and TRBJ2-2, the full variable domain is KAGVTQTPRYLIKTRGQQVTLSCSPISGHRSVSWYQQTPGQGLQFLFEYFSETQRNKGNFPGRFSGRQFSNSRSEMNVSTLELGDSALYLCASSGLAGPINTGELFFGEGSRLTVL.

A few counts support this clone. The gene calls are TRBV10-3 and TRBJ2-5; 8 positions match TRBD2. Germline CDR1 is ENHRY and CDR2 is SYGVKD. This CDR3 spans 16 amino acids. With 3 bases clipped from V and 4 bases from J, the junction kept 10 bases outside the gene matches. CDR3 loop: CAISDSAGGSRETQYF. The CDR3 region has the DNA TGTGCCATCAGTGATAGTGCGGGAGGTTCGCGAGAGACCCAGTACTTC.

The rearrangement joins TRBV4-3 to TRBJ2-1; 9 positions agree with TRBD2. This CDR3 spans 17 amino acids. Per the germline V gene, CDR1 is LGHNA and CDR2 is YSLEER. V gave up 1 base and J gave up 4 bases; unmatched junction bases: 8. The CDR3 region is CASSQGWTSVVYNEQFF. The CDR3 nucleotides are TGCGCCAGCAGCCAAGGGTGGACTAGCGTTGTGTACAATGAGCAGTTCTTC.

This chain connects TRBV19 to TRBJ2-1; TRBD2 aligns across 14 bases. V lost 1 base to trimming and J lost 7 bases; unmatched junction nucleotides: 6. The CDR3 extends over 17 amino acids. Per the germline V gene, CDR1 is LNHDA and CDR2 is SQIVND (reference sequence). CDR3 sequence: CASSIAGLAGGFNEQFF. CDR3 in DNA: TGTGCCAGTAGTATAGCTGGACTAGCGGGAGGTTTTAATGAGCAGTTCTTC. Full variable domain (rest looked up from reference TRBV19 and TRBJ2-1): DGGITQSPKYLFRKEGQNVTLSCEQNLNHDAMYWYRQDPGQGLRLIYYSQIVNDFQKGDIAEGYSVSREKKESFPLTVTSAQKNPTAFYLCASSIAGLAGGFNEQFFGPGTRLTVL.

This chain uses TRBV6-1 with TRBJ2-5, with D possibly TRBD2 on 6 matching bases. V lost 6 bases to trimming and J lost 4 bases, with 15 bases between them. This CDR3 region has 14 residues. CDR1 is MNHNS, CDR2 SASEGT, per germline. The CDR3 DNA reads TGTGCCAGCAGGACCCTCGCGGGGAGAGAGACCCAGTACTTC. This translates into CASRTLAGRETQYF.

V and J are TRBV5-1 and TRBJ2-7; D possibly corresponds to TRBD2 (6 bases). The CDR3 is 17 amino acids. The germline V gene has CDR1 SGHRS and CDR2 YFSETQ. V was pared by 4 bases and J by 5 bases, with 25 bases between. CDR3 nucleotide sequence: TGCGCCAGCAGCCCCACGGGGGTATGGATTGCCGGGGACGAGCAGTACTTC. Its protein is CASSPTGVWIAGDEQYF.

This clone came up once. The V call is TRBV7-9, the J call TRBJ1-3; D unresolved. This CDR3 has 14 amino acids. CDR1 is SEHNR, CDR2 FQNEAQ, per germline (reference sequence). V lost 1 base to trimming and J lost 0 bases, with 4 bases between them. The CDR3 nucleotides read TGTGCCAGCAGCTTAGTGGCCTCTGGAAACACCATATATTTT. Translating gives CASSLVASGNTIYF.

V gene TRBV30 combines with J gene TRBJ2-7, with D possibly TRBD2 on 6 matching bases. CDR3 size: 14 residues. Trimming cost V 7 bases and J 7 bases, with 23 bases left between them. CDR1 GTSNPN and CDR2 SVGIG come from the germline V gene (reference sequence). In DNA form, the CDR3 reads TGTGCCTCCCGGCGCTCGGGGGTTCCTCTTGAGCAGTACTTC. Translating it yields CASRRSGVPLEQYF.

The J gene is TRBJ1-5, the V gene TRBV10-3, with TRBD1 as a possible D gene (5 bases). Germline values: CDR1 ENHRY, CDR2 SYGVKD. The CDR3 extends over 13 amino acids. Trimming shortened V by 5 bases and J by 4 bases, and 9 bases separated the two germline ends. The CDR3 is CAISRGENQPQHF. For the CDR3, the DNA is TGTGCCATCAGTCGGGGGGAGAATCAGCCCCAGCATTTT.

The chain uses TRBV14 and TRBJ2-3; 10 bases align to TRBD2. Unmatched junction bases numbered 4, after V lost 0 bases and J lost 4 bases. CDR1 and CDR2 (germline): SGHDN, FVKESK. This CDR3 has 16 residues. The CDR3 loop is CASSQEASGRPDTQYF. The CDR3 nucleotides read TGTGCCAGCAGCCAAGAGGCTAGCGGGAGACCAGATACGCAGTATTTT.

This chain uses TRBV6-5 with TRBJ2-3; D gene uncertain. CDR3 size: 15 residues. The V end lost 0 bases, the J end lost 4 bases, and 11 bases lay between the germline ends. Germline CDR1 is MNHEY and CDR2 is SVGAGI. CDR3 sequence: CASSYSNSRADTQYF. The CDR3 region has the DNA TGTGCCAGCAGTTACTCGAACTCAAGAGCAGATACGCAGTATTTT.

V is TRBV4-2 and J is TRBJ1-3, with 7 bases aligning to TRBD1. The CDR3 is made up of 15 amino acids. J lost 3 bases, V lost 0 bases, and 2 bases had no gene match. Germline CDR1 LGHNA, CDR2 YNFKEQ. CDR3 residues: CASSQEGTVGNTIYF. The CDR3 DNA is TGTGCCAGCAGCCAAGAGGGGACAGTTGGAAACACCATATATTTT.